The clone carrying this TCR beta chain has only one observation. Methods used by the authors: Estimation of nucleated cell counts was performed using reference gene primer amplification. TCRdb keeps only in-frame clones here, not all; method: immunoSEQ multiplex PCR. V, J and clone size are taken as reported in that table, and D and trimming were inferred from the DNA itself. The table has more than 12,000 clones, around 73% seen once; the top ten hold about 15%. This entry is derived from a study of blood T cell repertoires in COVID-19. Study background: Acute and convalescent COVID-19 specimens originated in the United States, Italy and Spain. In each case, the material was cDNA or gDNA derived from T cells, B-cell-depleted T cells, or PBMCs.

The V and J ends lost 4 bases and 2 bases, in that order; junction bases with no gene match: 7. The germline gives CDR1 SGHRS, CDR2 YFSETQ. This CDR3 region has 16 residues. Material: peripheral blood. The TCR was taken from a human donor in a cohort sampled during active COVID-19. The V call is TRBV5-1, the J call TRBJ2-3, with 10 bases fitting TRBD2. The CDR3 nucleotides read TGCGCCAGCAGCCTCGAGCTAGCGGGGGCCACAGATACGCAGTATTTT. This encodes CASSLELAGATDTQYF. The variable domain in full, completed from reference TRBV5-1 and TRBJ2-3, reads KAGVTQTPRYLIKTRGQQVTLSCSPISGHRSVSWYQQTPGQGLQFLFEYFSETQRNKGNFPGRFSGRQFSNSRSEMNVSTLELGDSALYLCASSLELAGATDTQYFGPGTRLTVL.